One and the same sample provided the 20 T cell receptor beta chains below, sequenced in a study of shared clonotypes between healthy human individuals. Sequenced by immunoSEQ multiplex PCR; TCRdb stores in-frame clones only, minus some. Here the sample spans some 1,100,000 clones, around three quarters being singletons. Sequencing was done on a sample of memory CD4+ T cells from PBMCs. Subset reported: CD45RA-negative fraction. The receptors originated from a man younger than 35 in good health. Some clones in this sample may be carry-over from other donors' samples.

The rearrangement joins TRBV7-6 to TRBJ1-3; D call uncertain. In germline, CDR1 is SGHVS, CDR2 FNYEAQ. This CDR3 region has 21 residues. V was trimmed by 3 bases and J by 0 bases, leaving 27 bases between them. The CDR3, as DNA: TGTGCCAGCAGCTTGGAACGTCCGGAACCCGCAACTACCAGCTCTGGAAACACCATATATTTT. This sequence encodes CASSLERPEPATTSSGNTIYF. The full variable domain, with the rest looked up from reference TRBV7-6 and TRBJ1-3, is GAGVSQSPRYKVTKRGQDVALRCDPISGHVSLYWYRQALGQGPEFLTYFNYEAQQDKSGLPNDRFSAERPEGSISTLTIQRTEQRDSAMYRCASSLERPEPATTSSGNTIYFGEGSWLTVV.

The rearrangement joins TRBV29-1 to TRBJ1-1; TRBD1 matches 7 bases. Per the germline V gene, CDR1 is SQVTM and CDR2 is ANQGSEA. J gave up 5 bases and V 7 bases, and 10 bases lay outside the gene matches. This CDR3 has 13 amino acids. CDR3 residues: CSGDRAKETEAFF. CDR3 bases: TGCAGCGGCGACAGGGCCAAGGAGACTGAAGCTTTCTTT. Combining the CDR3 with reference TRBV29-1 and TRBJ1-1 gives the whole variable domain SAVISQKPSRDICQRGTSLTIQCQVDSQVTMMFWYRQQPGQSLTLIATANQGSEATYESGFVIDKFPISRPNLTFSTLTVSNMSPEDSSIYLCSGDRAKETEAFFGQGTRLTVV.

About this clone: Other nucleotide sequences from this sample produce the same CDR3. The rearrangement links TRBV15 to TRBJ1-1; D gene ambiguous. Trimming took off 3 bases at V and 0 bases at J, with 8 bases between the two ends. In germline, CDR1 is LNHNV, CDR2 YYDKDF (reference sequence). This CDR3 contains 14 residues. The CDR3 nucleotides are TGTGCCACCAGCAGCCTGACGGTGAACACTGAAGCTTTCTTT. This sequence encodes CATSSLTVNTEAFF.

V gene TRBV5-1 combines with J gene TRBJ2-1; 12 bases are shared with TRBD2. This CDR3 has 15 residues. V trimming: 5 bases; J trimming: 8 bases; junction bases outside the gene matches: 8. Germline V CDR1 and CDR2: SGHRS, YFSETQ. CDR3 amino acids: CASSSTSGSADEQFF. The CDR3 DNA sequence: TGCGCCAGCAGTTCGACTAGCGGGAGTGCCGATGAGCAGTTCTTC.

The J gene is TRBJ2-2, the V gene TRBV4-2; 8 nucleotides match TRBD2. CDR3 size: 16 residues. With 2 bases clipped from V and 5 bases from J, the junction kept 7 bases outside the gene matches. CDR1 is LGHNA, CDR2 YNFKEQ, per germline. CDR3 amino acids: CASSQRTSGATGELFF. The DNA for the CDR3 is TGTGCCAGCAGCCAACGTACTAGCGGAGCGACCGGGGAGCTGTTTTTT.

The CDR3 reads CASSLRVGVMTDTEAFF. The CDR3 nucleotides read TGCGCCAGCAGCTTGAGGGTGGGGGTAATGACTGACACTGAAGCTTTCTTT. The chain is built from TRBV5-1 and TRBJ1-1; tentative D call: TRBD1 (5 bases). V lost 1 base to trimming and J lost 3 bases, with 19 bases between them. Germline values: CDR1 SGHRS, CDR2 YFSETQ. This CDR3 region has 17 residues.

This clone was seen many times. The chain uses TRBV5-1 and TRBJ2-2; unclear D gene. From germline, CDR1 is SGHRS and CDR2 YFSETQ. The CDR3 is made up of 15 amino acids. V was shortened by 2 bases and J by 1 base, with 9 bases between the two germline ends. The CDR3 coding sequence is TGCGCCAGCAGCTTTGGAGTTGTGAACACCGGGGAGCTGTTTTTT. Translating gives CASSFGVVNTGELFF.

The chain recombines TRBV5-1 with TRBJ2-7; D is unclear. Trimming cost V 4 bases and J 1 base, with 12 bases left between them. This CDR3 is 14 amino acids long. From germline, CDR1 is SGHRS and CDR2 YFSETQ. CDR3 region: CASSTSDGSYEQYF. The CDR3 DNA follows: TGCGCCAGCAGCACCTCAGACGGGTCCTACGAGCAGTACTTC.

The chain combines TRBV29-1 with TRBJ1-1; no reliable D call. The CDR3 runs to 14 residues. The germline V and J ends were trimmed by 3 bases and 1 base, with 12 bases remaining between them. CDR1 is SQVTM, CDR2 ANQGSEA, per germline. As DNA, the CDR3 is TGCAGCGTTGAGGTTGACGGCAAGAACACTGAAGCTTTCTTT. Its protein product is CSVEVDGKNTEAFF.

The CDR3: CASSNRETQYF. In nucleotides, the CDR3 is TGTGCCAGCAGTAACCGAGAGACCCAGTACTTC. The chain employs TRBV6-5 and TRBJ2-5; D is undetermined. This CDR3 is 11 amino acids long. In germline, CDR1 is MNHEY, CDR2 SVGAGI. Deletions cut 5 bases from V and 4 bases from J, with 5 bases between.

The rearrangement links TRBV28 to TRBJ2-5; D call uncertain. Germline V CDR1 and CDR2: MDHEN, SYDVKM. V was clipped by 7 bases and J by 5 bases, with 8 bases between them. CDR3 size: 11 residues. CDR3 in amino acids: CASMGQETQYF. In DNA, the CDR3 is TGTGCCAGCATGGGCCAGGAGACCCAGTACTTC.

There are a few counts of this clone. This chain joins TRBV4-1 and TRBJ1-2; no clear D gene. Germline assignment: CDR1 MGHRA and CDR2 YSYEKL. V was shortened by 3 bases and J by 3 bases, with 20 bases between the two germline ends. The CDR3 totals 17 residues. The CDR3 bases are TGCGCCAGCAGCCATGGGAGGGCCCCCGGTATCGACTATGGCTACACCTTC. It translates to CASSHGRAPGIDYGYTF.

This clone was observed a handful of times. The chain couples TRBV2 to TRBJ2-1; D not resolved. Trimming stripped 8 bases from V and 8 bases from J, with 16 bases between. This CDR3 contains 13 residues. Germline V gene lookup returns CDR1 SNHLY and CDR2 FYNNEI. CDR3 DNA: TGTGCCAGCCACGGGTTAGCTTCCCATGAGCAGTTCTTC. Encoded protein: CASHGLASHEQFF.

The genes are TRBV4-3 and TRBJ2-3, with D perhaps TRBD1 or TRBD2 (6 bases each). In germline, CDR1 is LGHNA, CDR2 YSLEER. CDR3 length: 16 amino acids. V was pared by 1 base and J by 2 bases, with 13 bases between. CDR3 protein: CASSQGGAGPTDTQYF. The CDR3 DNA reads TGCGCCAGCAGCCAAGGGGGGGCGGGACCCACAGATACGCAGTATTTT.

The rearrangement joins TRBV30 to TRBJ2-2, with D tentatively TRBD1 (5 bases). The CDR3 is 13 amino acids. Germline V gene sequence: CDR1 GTSNPN, CDR2 SVGIG (reference sequence). Deletions cut 0 bases from V and 6 bases from J, with 8 bases between. CDR3 sequence reads: CAWSVSRAGELFF. The CDR3 nucleotides are TGTGCCTGGAGTGTATCCAGGGCCGGGGAGCTGTTTTTT.

V is TRBV28 and J is TRBJ1-2; 9 nucleotides agree with TRBD1. The trim removed 6 bases at V and 5 bases at J, leaving 4 bases unmatched. CDR1 and CDR2 (germline): MDHEN, SYDVKM. CDR3 length: 13 amino acids. The CDR3 DNA reads TGTGCCAGCAGACAGGGGGCGGAGTATGGCTACACCTTC. Translation: CASRQGAEYGYTF.

This chain links TRBV2 with TRBJ2-3; 14 nucleotides line up with TRBD2. V lost 7 bases to trimming and J lost 4 bases; unmatched junction nucleotides: 10. The V gene's germline CDR1 is SNHLY and CDR2 FYNNEI. CDR3 size: 17 residues. The CDR3, as DNA: TGTGCCAGCACCTTCGGGACTAGCGGGAGCGGGGCAGATACGCAGTATTTT. The encoded protein is CASTFGTSGSGADTQYF.

V and J are TRBV27 and TRBJ1-2; possibly TRBD1 for D (6 bases). Trimming left V 6 bases short and J 5 bases short, with 13 bases between. The germline V gene encodes CDR1 MNHEY and CDR2 SMNVEV (reference sequence). CDR3 length equals 13 residues. The CDR3, as DNA: TGTGCCAGCAGCAATCAGGGGCTGTATGGCTACACCTTC. Translating it yields CASSNQGLYGYTF.

The rearrangement links TRBV6-1 to TRBJ2-7; D gene uncertain. The ends were cut back, 2 bases at V and 5 bases at J, with 10 bases in the middle. This CDR3 is 13 amino acids long. Germline V lookup: CDR1 MNHNS, CDR2 SASEGT. The CDR3, as DNA: TGTGCCAGCAGTGAAAGCTCCCATGACGAGCAGTACTTC. Translating it yields CASSESSHDEQYF.

The rearrangement joins TRBV6-5 to TRBJ1-1; no reliable D call. Germline CDR1 reads MNHEY; CDR2 reads SVGAGI. V lost 2 bases and J 2 bases, leaving 6 bases between the germline ends. There are 13 residues in the CDR3. The CDR3 protein is CASSYRSNTEAFF. CDR3 nucleotides: TGTGCCAGCAGTTACAGGTCAAACACTGAAGCTTTCTTT.